These T cell receptor beta chains were read from a single sample in a study of T cell responses to AZD1222 COVID-19 vaccine. The assay was immunoSEQ multiplex PCR, and TCRdb's table has in-frame clones only and misses some. The sample records some 200,000 clones, more than 90% being singletons. The input for sequencing was peripheral blood, taken 28 days after the second dose of the MenACWY control vaccine. The origin of the receptors is an adult who received the MenACWY meningococcal vaccine as a control. CDR3s include the opening cysteine and the closing phenylalanine or tryptophan. D genes are given only for firm matches. Some rows have no size entry. The others give once, few or many, or a class for an expanded clone.

clone_size: .
j_call: TRBJ2-6
d_call: .
v_call: TRBV29-1
cdr3_nt: TGCAGCGTTGAAGGACCCGGGGCCAACGTCCTGACTTTC
cdr3_aa: CSVEGPGANVLTF

clone_size: few
j_call: TRBJ2-1
d_call: .
v_call: TRBV27
cdr3_nt: TGTGCCAGCAGTTCCTCTGATAACTCCTACAATGAGCAGTTCTTC
cdr3_aa: CASSSSDNSYNEQFF

clone_size: once
j_call: TRBJ1-5
d_call: .
v_call: TRBV9
cdr3_nt: TGTGCCACCAGACGGGGGCAGCCCCAGCATTTT
cdr3_aa: CATRRGQPQHF

clone_size: .
j_call: TRBJ1-2
d_call: .
v_call: TRBV30
cdr3_nt: TGTGCCTGGAGTGTCGCTGAACGAGGCGGCTACACCTTC
cdr3_aa: CAWSVAERGGYTF

clone_size: .
j_call: TRBJ1-6
d_call: .
v_call: TRBV3-1/TRBV3-2
cdr3_nt: TGTGCCAGCAGCCAAGAACATACGGGATATTCACCCCTCCACTTT
cdr3_aa: CASSQEHTGYSPLHF

clone_size: .
j_call: TRBJ2-1
d_call: .
v_call: TRBV27
cdr3_nt: TGTGCCAGCAGTTTCCAGGGGAAGGAGCAGTTCTTC
cdr3_aa: CASSFQGKEQFF

clone_size: .
j_call: TRBJ2-1
d_call: TRBD2
v_call: TRBV5-4
cdr3_nt: TGTGCCAGCAGCTCCGGTGGAAGCGGGAGTTTCAATGAGCAGTTCTTC
cdr3_aa: CASSSGGSGSFNEQFF

clone_size: .
j_call: TRBJ2-7
d_call: TRBD2
v_call: TRBV14
cdr3_nt: TGTGCCAGCAGCCAAGATAGGGCGCTAGCGGGAACCTACGAGCAGTACTTC
cdr3_aa: CASSQDRALAGTYEQYF

clone_size: once
j_call: TRBJ1-1
d_call: .
v_call: TRBV7-2
cdr3_nt: TGTGCCAGCAGCTTAGTGGAGGGAACTGAAGCTTTCTTT
cdr3_aa: CASSLVEGTEAFF

clone_size: .
j_call: TRBJ1-5
d_call: .
v_call: TRBV6-2/TRBV6-3
cdr3_nt: TGTGCCAGCAGTTACACGAAAGATCAGCCCCAGCATTTT
cdr3_aa: CASSYTKDQPQHF

clone_size: .
j_call: TRBJ1-6
d_call: .
v_call: TRBV19
cdr3_nt: TGTGCCAGTAGTATGGCCCGGGACTTCAATTCACCCCTCCACTTT
cdr3_aa: CASSMARDFNSPLHF

clone_size: .
j_call: TRBJ1-4
d_call: .
v_call: TRBV19
cdr3_nt: TGTGCCAGTATCTCAAGACAGATGGAAAAACTGTTTTTT
cdr3_aa: CASISRQMEKLFF

clone_size: .
j_call: TRBJ2-7
d_call: .
v_call: TRBV13
cdr3_nt: TGTGCCAGCAGCCCCTCACGGGGTTACGAGCAGTACTTC
cdr3_aa: CASSPSRGYEQYF

clone_size: .
j_call: TRBJ1-2
d_call: TRBD1
v_call: TRBV9
cdr3_nt: TGTGCCAGCAGCGTAGGGTGGACAGGGGTGGGCTATGGCTACACCTTC
cdr3_aa: CASSVGWTGVGYGYTF

clone_size: .
j_call: TRBJ2-1
d_call: TRBD2
v_call: TRBV24-1
cdr3_nt: TGTGCCACCAGTGACCCGTCTAGCGGGAGCTCCTACAATGAGCAGTTCTTC
cdr3_aa: CATSDPSSGSSYNEQFF

clone_size: .
j_call: TRBJ2-7
d_call: .
v_call: TRBV2
cdr3_nt: TGTGCCAGCAGGACCGGGACCGCGTCCTACGAGCAGTACTTC
cdr3_aa: CASRTGTASYEQYF

clone_size: .
j_call: TRBJ1-1
d_call: .
v_call: TRBV6-1
cdr3_nt: TGTGCCAGCAGGGAAGGGATATTAGAAGCTTTCTTT
cdr3_aa: CASREGILEAFF

clone_size: .
j_call: TRBJ2-7
d_call: .
v_call: TRBV6-1
cdr3_nt: TGTGCCAGCAGTGAACGCCCCTCCCCCCCCTACGAGCAGTACTTC
cdr3_aa: CASSERPSPPYEQYF

clone_size: .
j_call: TRBJ2-7
d_call: .
v_call: TRBV19
cdr3_nt: TGTGCCAGTAGTATAGACACAGGGCACTACGAGCAGTACTTC
cdr3_aa: CASSIDTGHYEQYF

clone_size: .
j_call: TRBJ2-7
d_call: .
v_call: TRBV7-2
cdr3_nt: TGTGCCAGCAGCTTAGCGCTGATAACCTCCGAGCAGTACTTC
cdr3_aa: CASSLALITSEQYF

clone_size: .
j_call: TRBJ1-2
d_call: .
v_call: TRBV27
cdr3_nt: TGTGCCTCCCGGGAACCGAACTATGGCTACACCTTC
cdr3_aa: CASREPNYGYTF

clone_size: .
j_call: TRBJ1-1
d_call: TRBD1
v_call: TRBV11-2
cdr3_nt: TGTGCCAGCAGCCTGTTGACAGGGACGAACACTGAAGCTTTCTTT
cdr3_aa: CASSLLTGTNTEAFF

clone_size: .
j_call: TRBJ1-1
d_call: TRBD1
v_call: TRBV4-1
cdr3_nt: TGCGCCAGCAGCCAATCGGGACAGGGACGAACTGAAGCTTTCTTT
cdr3_aa: CASSQSGQGRTEAFF

clone_size: .
j_call: TRBJ1-1
d_call: .
v_call: TRBV2
cdr3_nt: TGTGCCAGCAGTGCCTCCATGAACACTGAAGCTTTCTTT
cdr3_aa: CASSASMNTEAFF

clone_size: .
j_call: TRBJ2-2
d_call: .
v_call: TRBV29-1
cdr3_nt: TGCAGTTGTAAGGACCGGGACACTAGGAACACCGGGGAGCTGTTTTTT
cdr3_aa: CSCKDRDTRNTGELFF

clone_size: .
j_call: TRBJ2-7
d_call: .
v_call: TRBV20-1
cdr3_nt: TGCAGTGCTAGTGACGAGCAGTACTTC
cdr3_aa: CSASDEQYF

clone_size: .
j_call: TRBJ1-5
d_call: .
v_call: TRBV21-1
cdr3_nt: TGTGCCAGCAGCGAAAGGGGGGGCGGCAATCAGCCCCAGCATTTT
cdr3_aa: CASSERGGGNQPQHF

clone_size: .
j_call: TRBJ1-3
d_call: .
v_call: TRBV7-9
cdr3_nt: TGTGCCAGCAGCGCCGACAGGCTGACTGGAAACACCATATATTTT
cdr3_aa: CASSADRLTGNTIYF

clone_size: .
j_call: TRBJ1-2
d_call: .
v_call: TRBV12-3/TRBV12-4
cdr3_nt: TGTGCCAGCACGGCAACCAGGAACTATGGCTACACCTTC
cdr3_aa: CASTATRNYGYTF

clone_size: once
j_call: TRBJ1-2
d_call: TRBD1
v_call: TRBV19
cdr3_nt: TGTGCCAGTAGCACAGGGGTTTTGGATGGCTACACCTTC
cdr3_aa: CASSTGVLDGYTF

clone_size: .
j_call: TRBJ1-1
d_call: .
v_call: TRBV28
cdr3_nt: TGTGCCAGCATTGAAAGGATAAATGATGGGGACACTGAAGCTTTCTTT
cdr3_aa: CASIERINDGDTEAFF

clone_size: .
j_call: TRBJ1-1
d_call: .
v_call: TRBV28
cdr3_nt: TGTGCCAGCAGTTTGCCAGGGCGCGGGGCTGAAGCTTTCTTT
cdr3_aa: CASSLPGRGAEAFF

clone_size: .
j_call: TRBJ2-5
d_call: .
v_call: TRBV19
cdr3_nt: TGTGCCAGTAGTATTGGTACTGAAATTTACACCCGGCAAGAGACCCAGTACTTC
cdr3_aa: CASSIGTEIYTRQETQYF

clone_size: .
j_call: TRBJ1-2
d_call: .
v_call: TRBV4-3
cdr3_nt: TGCGCCAGCAGCCAAGATCTTTGGATGACTAACTATGGCTACACCTTC
cdr3_aa: CASSQDLWMTNYGYTF

clone_size: .
j_call: TRBJ1-1
d_call: .
v_call: TRBV12-3/TRBV12-4
cdr3_nt: TGTGCCAGCAGTCCCCTCCGGGGCACTGAAGCTTTCTTT
cdr3_aa: CASSPLRGTEAFF

clone_size: .
j_call: TRBJ1-5
d_call: .
v_call: TRBV6-2/TRBV6-3
cdr3_nt: TGTGCCAGCAGCCGACCTACAGGGAGGAATAGCAATCAGCCCCAGCATTTT
cdr3_aa: CASSRPTGRNSNQPQHF

clone_size: few
j_call: TRBJ2-1
d_call: TRBD1
v_call: TRBV19
cdr3_nt: TGTGCCAGTAGTATCCCGGGACAGGGTACTCTTGAGCAGTTCTTC
cdr3_aa: CASSIPGQGTLEQFF

clone_size: .
j_call: TRBJ2-2
d_call: .
v_call: TRBV19
cdr3_nt: TGTGCCAGTAGTACTGTCGAGAATACCGGGGAGCTGTTTTTT
cdr3_aa: CASSTVENTGELFF

clone_size: .
j_call: TRBJ2-3
d_call: .
v_call: TRBV3-1/TRBV3-2
cdr3_nt: TGTGCCAGCAGCCAAGAACCCGCTAGCCGTGCGCAGTATTTT
cdr3_aa: CASSQEPASRAQYF

clone_size: .
j_call: TRBJ1-5
d_call: TRBD1
v_call: TRBV2
cdr3_nt: TGTGCCAGCACGGACAGGGGATTACAGCCCCAGCATTTT
cdr3_aa: CASTDRGLQPQHF

clone_size: few
j_call: TRBJ2-3
d_call: .
v_call: TRBV5-7
cdr3_nt: TGTGCCAGCAAGGAAGGGTATTTT
cdr3_aa: CASKEGYF

clone_size: .
j_call: TRBJ2-7
d_call: .
v_call: TRBV6-5
cdr3_nt: TGTGCCAGCGAGGGACGGCCGTCCGAGCAGTACTTC
cdr3_aa: CASEGRPSEQYF

clone_size: .
j_call: TRBJ1-1
d_call: .
v_call: TRBV3-1/TRBV3-2
cdr3_nt: TGTGCCAGCAGCCATTTGGGTTTTAACACTGAAGCTTTCTTT
cdr3_aa: CASSHLGFNTEAFF

clone_size: few
j_call: TRBJ2-1
d_call: .
v_call: TRBV7-2
cdr3_nt: TGTGCCAGCAGCTTAGGGAGCAGCACCGGCTCCTACAATGAGCAGTTCTTC
cdr3_aa: CASSLGSSTGSYNEQFF

clone_size: .
j_call: TRBJ2-1
d_call: .
v_call: TRBV5-1
cdr3_nt: TGCGCCAGCAGCTCCGGAGCGGTAGGCTCTGAGCAGTTCTTC
cdr3_aa: CASSSGAVGSEQFF

clone_size: .
j_call: TRBJ2-7
d_call: TRBD1
v_call: TRBV12-5
cdr3_nt: TGTGCTAGTGGTTTGGGACAGGGGGGCGAGCAGTACTTC
cdr3_aa: CASGLGQGGEQYF

clone_size: .
j_call: TRBJ2-4
d_call: .
v_call: TRBV19
cdr3_nt: TGTGCCAGTAGTACCAGGGTCTTAGCCAAAAACATTCAGTACTTC
cdr3_aa: CASSTRVLAKNIQYF

clone_size: .
j_call: TRBJ1-6
d_call: .
v_call: TRBV7-9
cdr3_nt: TGTGCCAGCAGCTTAGCGCAGGGGCAGAATTCACCCCTCCACTTT
cdr3_aa: CASSLAQGQNSPLHF

clone_size: .
j_call: TRBJ2-3
d_call: TRBD1
v_call: TRBV28
cdr3_nt: TGTGCCAGCGGACTCGGGACAGCCACAGATACGCAGTATTTT
cdr3_aa: CASGLGTATDTQYF

clone_size: .
j_call: TRBJ1-5
d_call: TRBD1
v_call: TRBV10-3
cdr3_nt: TGTGCCATCAGTGAGCTCGGGACAGAGAATCAGCCCCAGCATTTT
cdr3_aa: CAISELGTENQPQHF

clone_size: .
j_call: TRBJ2-6
d_call: TRBD1
v_call: TRBV24-1
cdr3_nt: TGTGCCACCAGTGAAACACAGGGGACTGGGGCCAACGTCCTGACTTTC
cdr3_aa: CATSETQGTGANVLTF

clone_size: .
j_call: TRBJ2-7
d_call: .
v_call: TRBV7-2
cdr3_nt: TGTGCCAGCAGCTTAATTAGAGTGTACGAGCAGTACTTC
cdr3_aa: CASSLIRVYEQYF

clone_size: .
j_call: TRBJ1-1
d_call: .
v_call: TRBV3-1/TRBV3-2
cdr3_nt: TGTGCCAGCAGCCAAGTGGGGGTTGGCACTGAAGCTTTCTTT
cdr3_aa: CASSQVGVGTEAFF

clone_size: .
j_call: TRBJ2-2
d_call: .
v_call: TRBV9
cdr3_nt: TGTGCCAGCAGCGCTGGGCGAGTCTTGAGGGGCACCGGGGAGCTGTTTTTT
cdr3_aa: CASSAGRVLRGTGELFF

clone_size: once
j_call: TRBJ1-1
d_call: .
v_call: TRBV5-8
cdr3_nt: TGTGCCAGCATCCAATCACGGCTCTTCCTGGCTGAAGCTTTCTTT
cdr3_aa: CASIQSRLFLAEAFF